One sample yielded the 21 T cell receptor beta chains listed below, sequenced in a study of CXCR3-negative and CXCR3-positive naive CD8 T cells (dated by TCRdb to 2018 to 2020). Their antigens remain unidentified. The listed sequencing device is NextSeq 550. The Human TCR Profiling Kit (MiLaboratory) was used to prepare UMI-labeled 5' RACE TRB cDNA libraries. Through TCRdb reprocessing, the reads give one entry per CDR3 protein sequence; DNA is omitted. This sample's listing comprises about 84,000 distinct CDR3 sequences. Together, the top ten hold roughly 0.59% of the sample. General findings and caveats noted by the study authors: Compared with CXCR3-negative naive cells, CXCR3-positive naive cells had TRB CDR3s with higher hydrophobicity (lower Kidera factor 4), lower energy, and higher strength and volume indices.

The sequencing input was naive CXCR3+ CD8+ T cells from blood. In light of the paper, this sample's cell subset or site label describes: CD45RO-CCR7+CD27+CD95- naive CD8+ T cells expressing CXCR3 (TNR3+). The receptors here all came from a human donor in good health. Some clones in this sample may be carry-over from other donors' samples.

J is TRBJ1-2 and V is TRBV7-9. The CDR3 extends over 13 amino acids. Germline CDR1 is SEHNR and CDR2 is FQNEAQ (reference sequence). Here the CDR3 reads CASSLGADYGYTF.

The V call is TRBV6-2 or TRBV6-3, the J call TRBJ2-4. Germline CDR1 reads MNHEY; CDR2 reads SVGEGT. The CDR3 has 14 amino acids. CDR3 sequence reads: CASSYSTSSDIQYF.

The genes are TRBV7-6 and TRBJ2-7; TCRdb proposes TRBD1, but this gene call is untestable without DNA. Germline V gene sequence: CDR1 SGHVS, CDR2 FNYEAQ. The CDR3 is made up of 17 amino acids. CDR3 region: CASSFEGGGTPAYEQYF.

CDR3 in amino acids: CASSWGDPGQGPPLHF. The chain recombines TRBV11-2 with TRBJ1-6; TCRdb proposes TRBD1, but this gene call is untestable without DNA. This CDR3 has 16 residues. From germline, CDR1 is SGHAT and CDR2 FQNNGV.

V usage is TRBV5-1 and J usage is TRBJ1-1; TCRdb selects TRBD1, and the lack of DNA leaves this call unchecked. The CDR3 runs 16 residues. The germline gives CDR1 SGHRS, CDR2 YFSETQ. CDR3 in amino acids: CASSHPPDSSDGEAFF. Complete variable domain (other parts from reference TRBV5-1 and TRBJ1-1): KAGVTQTPRYLIKTRGQQVTLSCSPISGHRSVSWYQQTPGQGLQFLFEYFSETQRNKGNFPGRFSGRQFSNSRSEMNVSTLELGDSALYLCASSHPPDSSDGEAFFGQGTRLTVV.

The chain's CDR3 is CASSTDPYNEQFF. This chain uses TRBV12-3 or TRBV12-4 with TRBJ2-1. This CDR3 spans 13 amino acids.

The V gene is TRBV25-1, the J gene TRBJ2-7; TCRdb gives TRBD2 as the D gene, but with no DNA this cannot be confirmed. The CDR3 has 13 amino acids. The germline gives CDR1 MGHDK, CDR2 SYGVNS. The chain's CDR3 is CASTGLSNYEQYF.

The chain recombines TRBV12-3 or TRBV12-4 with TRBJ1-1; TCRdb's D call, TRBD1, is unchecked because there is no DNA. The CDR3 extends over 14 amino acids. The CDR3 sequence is CASSLTQGVQSAFF.

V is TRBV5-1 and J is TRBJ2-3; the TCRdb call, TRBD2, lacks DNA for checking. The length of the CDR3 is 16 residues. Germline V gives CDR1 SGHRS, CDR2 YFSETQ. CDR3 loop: CASSLGATGRTDTQYF.

CDR3 loop: CATSRDREAYFGYTF. The gene calls are TRBV15 and TRBJ1-2. This CDR3 contains 15 residues. Germline CDR1 LNHNV, CDR2 YYDKDF (reference sequence).

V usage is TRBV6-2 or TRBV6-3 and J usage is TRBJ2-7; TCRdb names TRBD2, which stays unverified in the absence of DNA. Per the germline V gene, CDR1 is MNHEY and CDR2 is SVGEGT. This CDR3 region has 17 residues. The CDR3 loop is CASSYPRPTSPSYEQYF.

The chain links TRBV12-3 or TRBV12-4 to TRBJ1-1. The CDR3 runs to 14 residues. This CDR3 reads CASSLAESRTEAFF.

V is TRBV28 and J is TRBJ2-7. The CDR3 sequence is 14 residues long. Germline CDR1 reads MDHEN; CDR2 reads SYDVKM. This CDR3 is CASSLLGRIYEQYF.

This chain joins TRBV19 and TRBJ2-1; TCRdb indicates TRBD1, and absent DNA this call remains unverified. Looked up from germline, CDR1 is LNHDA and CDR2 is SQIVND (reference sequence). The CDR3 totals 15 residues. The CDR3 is CASSIGQGGANEQFF.

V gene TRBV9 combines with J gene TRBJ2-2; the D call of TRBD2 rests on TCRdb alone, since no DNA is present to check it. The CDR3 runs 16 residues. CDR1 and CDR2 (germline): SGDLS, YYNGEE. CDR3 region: CASSVVDGSISGELFF.

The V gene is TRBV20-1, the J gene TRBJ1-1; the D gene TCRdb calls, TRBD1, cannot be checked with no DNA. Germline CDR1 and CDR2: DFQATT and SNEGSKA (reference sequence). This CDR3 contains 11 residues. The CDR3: CSAHGGTEAFF.

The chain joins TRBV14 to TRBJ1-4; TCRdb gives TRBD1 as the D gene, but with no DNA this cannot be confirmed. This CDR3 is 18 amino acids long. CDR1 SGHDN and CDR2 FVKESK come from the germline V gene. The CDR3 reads CASSKAGQGIGANEKLFF.

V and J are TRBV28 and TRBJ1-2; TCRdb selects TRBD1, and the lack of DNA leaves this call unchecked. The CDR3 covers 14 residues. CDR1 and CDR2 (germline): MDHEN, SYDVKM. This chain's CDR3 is CASRPMAGAHGYTF.

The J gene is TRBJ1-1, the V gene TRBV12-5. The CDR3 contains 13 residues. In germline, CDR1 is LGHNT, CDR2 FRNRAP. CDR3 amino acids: CASGLGWNTEAFF.

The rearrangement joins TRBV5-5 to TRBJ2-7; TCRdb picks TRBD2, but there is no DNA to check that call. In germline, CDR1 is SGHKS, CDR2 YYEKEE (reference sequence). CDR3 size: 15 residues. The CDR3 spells CASSPSGGTYYEQYF.

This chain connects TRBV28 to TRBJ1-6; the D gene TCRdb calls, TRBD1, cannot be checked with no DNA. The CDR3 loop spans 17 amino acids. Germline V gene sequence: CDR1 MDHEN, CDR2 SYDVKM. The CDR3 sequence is CASSPARTRSYNSPLHF.